This is a list of T cell receptor beta chains from one sample in a study of T cell changes during pregnancy in multiple sclerosis. Only in-frame clones appear in the TCRdb table, and some are missing; sequencing was by immunoSEQ multiplex PCR. Of around 64,000 clones listed, around 90% are singletons. The sequencing here drew on CD4+ T cells from peripheral blood mononuclear cells, taken after pregnancy. The receptors derive from a female donor with multiple sclerosis, enrolled in a pregnancy study. Each CDR3 is given with its conserved first and last residue. D genes are given only for firm matches. Clone size is stated in some rows and not others, as once, few, many or a class when expanded.

v_call,cdr3_length,clone_size,j_call,d_call,cdr3_aa,cdr3_nt
TRBV5-4,15,.,TRBJ2-1,.,CASILRRAGGVEQFF,TGTGCCAGCATTCTGCGCCGGGCAGGAGGGGTTGAGCAGTTCTTC
TRBV6-5,14,.,TRBJ2-2,.,CASTHVRGTGELFF,TGTGCCAGCACCCACGTACGGGGGACCGGGGAGCTGTTTTTT
TRBV5-5,15,.,TRBJ1-4,.,CASSLGMGAGEKLFF,TGTGCCAGCAGCTTGGGGATGGGGGCTGGAGAAAAACTGTTTTTT
TRBV6-5,15,.,TRBJ2-5,.,CASSYSWQGKETQYF,TGTGCCAGCAGTTACTCTTGGCAGGGGAAAGAGACCCAGTACTTC
TRBV19,17,.,TRBJ2-1,TRBD2,CASSILIGLAGGNEQFF,TGTGCCAGTAGTATTTTAATTGGACTAGCGGGAGGGAATGAGCAGTTCTTC
TRBV2,16,.,TRBJ1-5,TRBD1,CASSGPGQGAGQPQHF,TGTGCCAGCAGTGGCCCGGGACAGGGGGCCGGGCAGCCCCAGCATTTT
TRBV5-8,16,.,TRBJ1-1,TRBD1,CASSRGDREGYTEAFF,TGTGCCAGCAGCCGGGGGGACAGGGAAGGTTACACTGAAGCTTTCTTT
TRBV5-4,14,.,TRBJ1-2,TRBD1,CASSSDRGWGGYTF,TGTGCCAGCAGCTCTGACAGGGGTTGGGGAGGCTACACCTTC
TRBV10-3,15,.,TRBJ1-2,.,CAISESHRGNYGYTF,TGTGCCATCAGTGAGTCGCACCGGGGGAACTATGGCTACACCTTC
TRBV6-1,16,once,TRBJ2-2,TRBD1,CASSARDRGVTGELFF,TGTGCCAGCAGTGCTCGGGACAGGGGTGTCACCGGGGAGCTGTTTTTT